This paragraph reports one T cell receptor beta chain. Its antigen is currently unknown. V gave up 5 bases and J gave up 0 bases, with 16 bases separating them. The CDR3 totals 16 residues. In germline, CDR1 is SGHTA, CDR2 FQGNSA. TCRdb used MiXCR to reprocess the 5' RACE reads, holding one entry per CDR3 protein. Of some 190,000 distinct CDR3 sequences in the sample, around 17% were seen once. This specimen belongs to a study of T-cell memory formation after mild COVID-19. Study outcomes and limitations: The study detected some responding clones in pre-infection memory, suggesting cross-reactive memory joined.

The V and J genes are TRBV7-2 and TRBJ1-1; D perhaps matches TRBD1 (6 bases). Material: PBMCs or a T cell subset sorted from them (not recorded which). The TCR originated in an adult woman who had mild COVID-19 (a few samples of this study predate the infection). Cell type and time point are not known. The CDR3 loop is CASSKQGQTMNTEAFF. The CDR3 DNA is TGTGCCAGCAGCAAACAAGGACAGACCATGAACACTGAAGCTTTCTTT.